Below, 10 T cell receptor beta chains from the same sample are listed, as sequenced in a study of T cells in Graves' hyperthyroidism and ophthalmopathy (dated by TCRdb to the late 2010s). Receptors were amplified or captured by multiplex PCR. Data came from an Illumina HiSeq 2000. The TCR beta CDR3 regions were amplified from the RNA transcripts. The TCR CDR3 was subjected to a first round of RT-PCR using the HTBI primer set and the Qiagen OneStep RT-PCR kit. TCRdb reprocessing: public reads trimmed at Q25 with fastp, clones called with MiXCR, in-frame beta chains kept. Rows are unified per CDR3 protein, each entry keeping the most common DNA and genes. In all, the sample holds some 500,000 distinct CDR3 sequences, and approximately 25% of those were seen once. The top ten hold about 11% of the sample. Sequenced material: blood. The origin of the receptors is a woman aged 25 to 45 with Graves' ophthalmopathy.

The CDR3 DNA sequence: TGTGCCAGTAGTACGGGACTAGCGGGGGCGACAGATACGCAGTATTTT. It yields the protein CASSTGLAGATDTQYF. V gene TRBV19 combines with J gene TRBJ2-3, with 14 bases fitting TRBD2. Trimming cost V 4 bases and J 3 bases; bases outside gene matches: 3. Germline values: CDR1 LNHDA, CDR2 SQIVND (reference sequence). This CDR3 is 16 amino acids long.

This clonotype came up a few times. At one of its ends the junction is not consistent with the germline gene, which may arise from a read error. This chain connects TRBV7-3 to TRBJ2-7; D is possibly TRBD1 or TRBD2 (5 bases each). This CDR3 has 13 residues. Germline V lookup: CDR1 SGHTA, CDR2 FQGTGA. In DNA form, the CDR3 reads TGTGGCAGCAGTTTAACCCGGGACGGCGAGCAGTACTTC. It yields the protein CGSSLTRDGEQYF.

The rearrangement links TRBV20-1 to TRBJ1-5; the D gene is possibly TRBD1 (5 bases). Germline V gene sequence: CDR1 DFQATT, CDR2 SNEGSKA (reference sequence). The CDR3 length is 13 residues. V dropped 3 bases and J dropped 5 bases, with 11 bases sitting between them. The CDR3: CSASRDGDQPQHF. Written as DNA, the CDR3 is TGCAGTGCTAGCCGGGACGGTGATCAGCCCCAGCATTTT.

This sequence joins TRBV20-1 and TRBJ2-7; perhaps TRBD2 as D (5 bases). Trimming took off 0 bases at V and 2 bases at J, with 14 bases between the two ends. This CDR3 has 15 residues. The germline CDR1 and CDR2 sequences are DFQATT and SNEGSKA (reference sequence). The CDR3 loop is CSARDMQRGTYEQYF. The CDR3 DNA is TGCAGTGCTAGAGATATGCAGAGAGGGACCTACGAGCAGTACTTC.

As regards this clonotype: This CDR3 is missing its conserved last phenylalanine or tryptophan, likely due to a read error. The V gene is TRBV5-1, the J gene TRBJ2-7, with D possibly TRBD2 on 6 matching bases. Looked up from germline, CDR1 is SGHRS and CDR2 is YFSETQ. The CDR3 runs 14 residues. The CDR3: CASSLLGGYYDQYL. CDR3 DNA: TGCGCCAGCAGCCTCCTGGGAGGCTACTACGATCAGTACCTC.

This clonotype was observed a handful of times. V is TRBV9 and J is TRBJ1-5, with D possibly being TRBD1 (5 bases). Germline V gives CDR1 SGDLS, CDR2 YYNGEE. Trimming removed 7 bases at V and 4 bases at J, with 12 bases between. The CDR3 spans 13 residues. DNA for the CDR3: TGTGCCAGCGGGGCGGGGGAGAATCAGCCCCAGCATTTT. This sequence encodes CASGAGENQPQHF.

In its sample, this clonotype was seen a few times. The V call is TRBV5-5, the J call TRBJ2-7; 7 bases agree with TRBD1. CDR1 and CDR2 from the germline V gene are SGHKS and YYEKEE (reference sequence). The CDR3 length is 14 residues. Trimming removed 1 base from V and 6 bases from J; junction bases left unmatched: 7. CDR3 coding DNA: TGTGCCAGCAGCTTGTTACAGGGGAGACGCGAGCAGTACTTC. Residues: CASSLLQGRREQYF.

This clonotype was seen ten or more times. Given a much more abundant clone one base away, this may be a read error. The J gene is TRBJ2-5, the V gene TRBV7-3; D is perhaps TRBD2 (6 bases). The V gene's germline CDR1 is SGHTA and CDR2 FQGTGA. This CDR3 has 13 amino acids. Trimming shortened V by 3 bases and J by 3 bases, and 8 bases separated the two germline ends. Here the CDR3 reads CASSFPGEETQYF. The CDR3 nucleotides are TGTGCCAGCAGCTTTCCGGGGGAAGAGACCCAGTACTTC.

This clonotype was recorded many times. The chain links TRBV6-2 or TRBV6-3 to TRBJ1-1; D is uncertain. Trimming shortened V by 7 bases and J by 4 bases, and 13 bases separated the two germline ends. This CDR3 has 13 residues. Germline V gives CDR1 MNHEY, CDR2 SVGEGT. The CDR3 region has the DNA TGTGCCAGCATGGGCGGGCTGGGCACTGAAGCTTTCTTT. It specifies CASMGGLGTEAFF.

CDR3 in amino acids: CASSIKILAGLNEQYF. Here the CDR3 DNA reads TGTGCCAGTAGTATAAAGATTCTAGCGGGGCTCAACGAGCAGTACTTC. The chain carries TRBV19 and TRBJ2-7; 9 nucleotides line up with TRBD2. This CDR3 contains 16 residues. Germline V gives CDR1 LNHDA, CDR2 SQIVND (reference sequence). J gave up 5 bases and V 2 bases, and 10 bases lay outside the gene matches.